Each of the 4 T cell receptor beta chains below was sequenced from the same sample in a study of T cells after yellow fever vaccination. In TCRdb, the 5' RACE reads were re-called with MiXCR into one record per CDR3 protein. The table includes about 300,000 distinct CDR3 sequences, 6.8% detected once. Here the sequenced sample was PBMCs, taken more than 40 days after the first yellow fever vaccination. The receptors were sampled from a young man who received the YFV17D yellow fever vaccine.

In this sample, this clonotype turned up many times. The chain combines TRBV5-1 with TRBJ2-1, with a tentative D call TRBD1 (5 bases). V dropped 0 bases and J dropped 1 base, with 8 bases sitting between them. This CDR3 is 15 amino acids long. CDR1 and CDR2 from the germline V gene are SGHRS and YFSETQ. CDR3 bases: TGCGCCAGCAGCTTGGAGTCAGGGTCCTACAATGAGCAGTTCTTC. Encoded protein: CASSLESGSYNEQFF.

This clonotype came up a few times. This rearrangement joins TRBV7-9 to TRBJ1-2; D gene ambiguous. This CDR3 has 14 amino acids. Germline CDR1 and CDR2: SEHNR and FQNEAQ (reference sequence). Trimming cost V 2 bases and J 7 bases, with 14 bases left between them. The chain's CDR3 is CASSLLGMGSGYTF. In DNA, the CDR3 is TGTGCCAGCAGCTTATTGGGCATGGGGAGTGGCTACACCTTC.

The CDR3 is CASSFGRVNEKLFF. DNA for the CDR3: TGTGCCAGCAGTTTTGGTAGAGTTAATGAAAAACTGTTTTTT. V usage is TRBV12-3 or TRBV12-4 and J usage is TRBJ1-4, with no clear D. Trimming removed 3 bases at V and 4 bases at J, with 9 bases between. The CDR3 has 14 amino acids.

The chain links TRBV5-4 to TRBJ2-1, with D possibly matching TRBD1 (5 bases). The germline V and J ends were trimmed by 4 bases and 7 bases, with 12 bases remaining between them. The V gene's germline CDR1 is SGHNT and CDR2 YYREEE (reference sequence). The CDR3 covers 13 residues. DNA of the CDR3: TGTGCCAGCAGCAAATGGGGCAAGAATGAGCAGTTCTTC. This codes for CASSKWGKNEQFF.